This record covers a single T cell receptor beta chain. Its binding antigen is unknown. Qualities for individual bases were not recorded, and no much larger clone is one base off. This entry belongs to a study of control samples from healthy donors and cancer patients (dated by TCRdb to about 2020). The library relied on the immunoSEQ multiplex PCR assay. TCRdb carries this immuneACCESS record with in-frame sequences only. Its versions omit some clonotypes, under half of them owing to an unresolved V gene in the studies checked, with the rest unexplained. The sample includes around 120,000 clones, with under 95% observed a single time. Clones ranked in the top ten supply approximately 1.7% of the sample. This receptor was obtained from a man between 50 and 59 years old with head and neck cancer. Material: PBMCs.

In nucleotide form, the sequence is TGTGCCAGCAGCTCCCCCGGGGCGGGGGGCCCGGAGACCCAGTACTTC. Its translation reads: CASSSPGAGGPETQYF. The sequence links TRBV7-6 to TRBJ2-5, and 8 bases in between align with TRBD2. The germline V gene encodes CDR1 SGHVS and CDR2 FNYEAQ. The CDR3, cysteine through phenylalanine, is 16 amino acids long. Here the CDR3 DNA is all that survives: 48 bases in frame from base 1. V lost 4 bases and J lost 5 bases, and the count of bases not matched to a germline gene is 12. The variable domain in full, with residues beyond the CDR3 obtained from the reference TRBV7-6 and TRBJ2-5 genes, is GAGVSQSPRYKVTKRGQDVALRCDPISGHVSLYWYRQALGQGPEFLTYFNYEAQQDKSGLPNDRFSAERPEGSISTLTIQRTEQRDSAMYRCASSSPGAGGPETQYFGPGTRLLVL.